The source of this T cell receptor beta chain is a study of radiotherapy plus CTLA-4 blockade in lung cancer (dated by TCRdb to the late 2010s). In the study overall: Objective responses occurred in roughly 19% of enrolled patients, and about 30% achieved disease control.

The study tested focal radiation therapy combined with CTLA-4 blockade (ipilimumab) in patients with chemo-refractory metastatic non-small-cell lung cancer. Library preparation used the immunoSEQ multiplex PCR assay. TCRdb holds this immuneACCESS table with in-frame rearrangements only. Some clones are missing; in checked studies, unresolved V genes explain under half, and the rest has no known cause. The table for this sample lists about 48,000 clones; 86% of them were counted only once. The ten largest clonotypes hold 15% to 20% of the sample. The research as a whole found: The strongest predictors of response, as reported, were early dynamic changes in blood T cell clones along with a rise in serum interferon-beta after radiation. After treatment with radiotherapy and ipilimumab, TCR clones that originated in tumors expanded in peripheral blood.

The germline V gene provides CDR1 SGHVS and CDR2 FQNEAQ. The CDR3 numbers 12 residues from cysteine through phenylalanine. The kept DNA is CDR3 alone, 36 bases in frame from the first base. From V the trimming removes 5 bases and from J it removes 8 bases, while the gene matches leave 5 bases of the junction unaccounted for. On this clone: What antigen it recognizes has not been identified. Base qualities are not provided; no much larger clone lies one nucleotide away.

The sample in question was peripheral blood, obtained from a patient treated with radiotherapy plus ipilimumab. This receptor chain uses TRBV7-8 and TRBJ1-2, with 7 junctional bases fitting TRBD1. The source of this sequence is a human donor with non-small cell lung cancer that progressed on radiotherapy plus ipilimumab. Some clones in this sample may be carry-over from other donors' samples. The CDR3 protein: CASSARDSGYTF. The nucleotides are TGTGCCAGCAGCGCTCGGGACAGCGGCTACACCTTC.